This TCR beta chain derives from a study of blood T cell repertoires in COVID-19 (dated by TCRdb to about 2020). At the level of the whole study: Recovered participants in ImmuneRACE Cohort 3 were defined as having two consecutive negative NP/OP PCR tests, clearance from a healthcare professional, or resolution of symptoms. Where HLA class I and class II types were available, the types were taken from metadata supplied by the sample provider, not from assay-based typing. The sample metadata nearly always contained a de-identified subject ID, COVID-19 status, age in years and sex. Collaborator samples came from the United States, Italy and Spain and covered acute and convalescent phases of COVID-19. Samples were obtained from the ongoing ImmuneRACE study (first 160 participants) and from approximately 1,200 subjects provided by 6 global collaborators. The repertoires were released in a freely available public database intended as a resource for research on the immune response to SARS-CoV-2. The dataset comprised deeply sampled blood TCRbeta repertoires from subjects exposed to, actively infected with, or recovered from COVID-19. The prospective study material was composed of cDNA or gDNA derived from T cells, B-cell-depleted T cells, or PBMCs. The research as a whole found: The quantity of clinical and demographic metadata differed by source and by participant and was supplied without curation.

TCRbeta CDR3 regions were amplified from genomic DNA by means of the immunoSEQ Assay, a bias-controlled multiplex PCR. Turning to the authors' computational methods: The number of nucleated cells in each sample was estimated from the amplification of reference gene primers within the assay. Sequence reads were collapsed and filtered to measure the absolute abundance of every unique TCRbeta CDR3 rearrangement. For each sample, productive Simpson clonality was calculated as the square root of Simpson's diversity index over productive rearrangements. TCRdb mirrors the immuneACCESS table, restricted to in-frame sequences. Some clones are absent from its copies; in checked studies, under half trace to an unresolved V gene, and the reason for the others is unknown. From that table come the V and J calls and clone size; the DNA was used to work out D and trimming. In this sample the table shows roughly 200,000 clones, 86% of which occur a single time. The top ten constitute approximately 25% of the sample.

There are 14 amino acids in the CDR3, from cysteine to phenylalanine inclusive. The sequence is cut down to CDR3 DNA, 42 bases in frame from base 1. The V end loses 4 bases and the J end loses 4 bases, and a stretch of 14 bases separates them. Via the germline V gene, CDR1 is KGHSH and CDR2 LQKENI. In the prospective study, participants were roughly 18 to 90 years old, resided in fewer than 25 geographic areas of the United States, and were enrolled through a virtual design. In the prospective study, participants were assigned to cohorts based on the clinical history participants reported in a screening survey and a study questionnaire. Each participant in the prospective study had whole blood, serum and a nasopharyngeal or oropharyngeal swab collected by mobile phlebotomists. Over a roughly two-month period, participants in the prospective study had the option of providing additional blood draws and questionnaires. Before DNA extraction, blood samples from the prospective study were shipped at room temperature or frozen.

With regard to this clone: Its specific antigen is unknown. One base away there is no much larger clone; base qualities are not given.

The sequenced sample consisted of PBMCs or T cells enriched from blood (not recorded which). This receptor was identified in a woman in her forties in a cohort exposed to, infected with or recovered from COVID-19 (not recorded which). The sequence joins TRBV18 to TRBJ2-7, and perhaps TRBD2 as D gene, on 5 matching bases. The DNA sequence follows: TGTGCCAGCTCACGTGAGGGTAGCCCTTACGAGCAGTACTTC. The encoded protein is CASSREGSPYEQYF.